Listed below are T cell receptor beta chains from one sample, sequenced in a study of monozygotic twins with inflammatory bowel disease. TCRdb reanalyzed the 5' RACE reads and collapses them to one entry per CDR3 protein, without DNA. In total, the table holds hundreds of thousands of distinct CDR3 sequences. The sequencing input was blood. Receptors were obtained from a human donor with ulcerative colitis or Crohn's disease, or a healthy co-twin of an affected twin (not recorded which). The CDR3 runs from the conserved cysteine through the conserved F or W. Fields, in order: J gene, V gene, CDR3 protein.

TRBJ2-1,TRBV19,CASSSLENGFDEQFF
TRBJ2-5,TRBV2,CASGALAGGPQETQYF
TRBJ1-3,TRBV14,CASSRGQTGNTIYF
TRBJ2-5,TRBV18,CASSSVEETQYF
TRBJ1-5,TRBV3-1,CASSHQGGNQPQHF
TRBJ2-1,TRBV29-1,CSVEDPGMGYNEQFF
TRBJ2-3,TRBV5-1,CASSFRGGEDTQYF
TRBJ2-1,TRBV29-1,CSTSGTARNEQFF
TRBJ2-1,TRBV20-1,CSVPLFRGNEQFF
TRBJ1-4,TRBV18,CASSPQITGATNEKLFF
TRBJ2-1,TRBV27,CASRRVQNEQFF
TRBJ2-3,TRBV18,CASSPTAGSTDTQYF
TRBJ2-1,TRBV29-1,CSVDRGNEQFF
TRBJ2-7,TRBV29-1,CSVVMEGTHVSYEQYF
TRBJ2-1,TRBV10-3,CAIKLAGGLEQFF
TRBJ1-1,TRBV7-8,CASSSDRVQNTEAFF
TRBJ2-7,TRBV12-3/TRBV12-4,CASRGRTGVYEQYF
TRBJ2-1,TRBV27,CASRRTSLGSYNEQFF
TRBJ2-1,TRBV4-3,CASSQEKDEQFF
TRBJ2-7,TRBV29-1,CSVYEGRAAYEQYF
TRBJ1-2,TRBV27,CASSRGSRGNYGYTF
TRBJ1-4,TRBV27,CASSRNSDDQKLFF
TRBJ2-2,TRBV20-1,CSARPLAVNTGELFF
TRBJ2-1,TRBV24-1,CATSDFSSGAYNEQFF
TRBJ2-1,TRBV20-1,CSATRLAGANEQFF
TRBJ2-1,TRBV20-1,CSAGGRTGTNNEQFF
TRBJ2-1,TRBV4-1,CASSQKGGTFNEQFF
TRBJ2-7,TRBV4-1,CASSQGVWSYEQYF
TRBJ2-3,TRBV10-3,CAIRGDYSDTQYF
TRBJ2-3,TRBV14,CASSQDWGADTQYF
TRBJ1-1,TRBV3-1,CASSYRMNTEAFF